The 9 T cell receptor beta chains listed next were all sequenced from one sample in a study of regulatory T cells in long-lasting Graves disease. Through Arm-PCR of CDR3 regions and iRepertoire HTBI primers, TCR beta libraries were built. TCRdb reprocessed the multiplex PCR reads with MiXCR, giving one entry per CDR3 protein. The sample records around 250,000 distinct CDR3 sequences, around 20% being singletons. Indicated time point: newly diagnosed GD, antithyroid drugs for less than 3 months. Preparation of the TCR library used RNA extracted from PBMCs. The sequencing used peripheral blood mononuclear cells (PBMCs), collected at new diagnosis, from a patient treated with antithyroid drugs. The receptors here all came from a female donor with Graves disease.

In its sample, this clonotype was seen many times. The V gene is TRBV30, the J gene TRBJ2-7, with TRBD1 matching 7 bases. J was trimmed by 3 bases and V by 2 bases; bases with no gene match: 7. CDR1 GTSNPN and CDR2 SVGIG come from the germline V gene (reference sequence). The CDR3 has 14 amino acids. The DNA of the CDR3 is TGTGCCTGGAGTACGGCCGCAGGGGGCTACGAGCAGTACTTC. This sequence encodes CAWSTAAGGYEQYF.

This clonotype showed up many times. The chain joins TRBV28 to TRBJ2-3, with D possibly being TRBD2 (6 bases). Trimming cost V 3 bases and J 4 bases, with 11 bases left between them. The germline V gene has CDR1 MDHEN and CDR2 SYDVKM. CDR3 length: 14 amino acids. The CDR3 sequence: CASSFSRGADTQYF. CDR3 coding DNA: TGTGCCAGCAGTTTTTCCCGCGGGGCAGATACGCAGTATTTT.

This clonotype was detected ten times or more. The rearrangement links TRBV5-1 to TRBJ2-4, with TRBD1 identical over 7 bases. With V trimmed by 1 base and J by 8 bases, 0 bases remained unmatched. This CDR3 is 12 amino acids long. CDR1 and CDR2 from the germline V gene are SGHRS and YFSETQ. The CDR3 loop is CASSLQGDIQYF. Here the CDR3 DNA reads TGCGCCAGCAGCTTGCAGGGGGACATTCAGTACTTC.

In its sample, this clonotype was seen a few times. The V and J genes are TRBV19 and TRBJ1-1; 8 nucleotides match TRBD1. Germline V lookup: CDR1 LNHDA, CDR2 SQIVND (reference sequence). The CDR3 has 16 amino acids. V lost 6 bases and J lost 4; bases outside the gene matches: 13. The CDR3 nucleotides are TGTGCCAGTAGCGGCGGACAGGGATGGAGGAGCACTGAAGCTTTCTTT. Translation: CASSGGQGWRSTEAFF.

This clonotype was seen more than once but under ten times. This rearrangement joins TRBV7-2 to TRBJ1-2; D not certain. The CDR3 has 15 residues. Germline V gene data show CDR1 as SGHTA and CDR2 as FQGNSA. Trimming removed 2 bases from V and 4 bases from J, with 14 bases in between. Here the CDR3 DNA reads TGTGCCAGCAGCTTAAATGCCGGACTATCCTATGGCTACACCTTC. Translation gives CASSLNAGLSYGYTF.

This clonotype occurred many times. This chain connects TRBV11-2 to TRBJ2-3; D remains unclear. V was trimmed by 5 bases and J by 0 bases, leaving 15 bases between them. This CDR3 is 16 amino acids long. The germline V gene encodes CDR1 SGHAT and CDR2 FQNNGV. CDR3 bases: TGTGCCAGCAGCCCGGTGAGGAGATCTAGCACAGATACGCAGTATTTT. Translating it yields CASSPVRRSSTDTQYF. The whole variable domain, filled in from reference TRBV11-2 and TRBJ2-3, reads EAGVAQSPRYKIIEKRQSVAFWCNPISGHATLYWYQQILGQGPKLLIQFQNNGVVDDSQLPKDRFSAERLKGVDSTLKIQPAKLEDSAVYLCASSPVRRSSTDTQYFGPGTRLTVL.

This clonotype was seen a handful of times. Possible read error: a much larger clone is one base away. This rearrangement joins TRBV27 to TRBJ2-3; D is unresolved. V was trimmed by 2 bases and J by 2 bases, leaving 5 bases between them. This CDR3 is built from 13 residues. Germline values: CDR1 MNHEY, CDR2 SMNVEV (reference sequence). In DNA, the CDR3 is TGTGCCAGCAGTTTAGCCCTCACAGATACGCAGTATTTT. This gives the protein CASSLALTDTQYF.

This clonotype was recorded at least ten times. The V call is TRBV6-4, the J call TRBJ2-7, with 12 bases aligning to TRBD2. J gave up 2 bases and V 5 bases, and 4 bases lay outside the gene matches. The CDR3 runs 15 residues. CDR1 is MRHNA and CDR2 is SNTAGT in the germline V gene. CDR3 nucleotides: TGTGCCAGCAGTTCCTGGACTAGCGGGGCCTACGAGCAGTACTTC. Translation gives CASSSWTSGAYEQYF.

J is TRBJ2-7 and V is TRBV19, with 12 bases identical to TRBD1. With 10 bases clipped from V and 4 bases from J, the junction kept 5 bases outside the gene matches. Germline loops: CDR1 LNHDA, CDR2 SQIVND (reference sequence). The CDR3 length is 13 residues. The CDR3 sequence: CATGTGGSYEQYF. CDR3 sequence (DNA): TGTGCCACTGGGACAGGGGGCTCTTACGAGCAGTACTTC.